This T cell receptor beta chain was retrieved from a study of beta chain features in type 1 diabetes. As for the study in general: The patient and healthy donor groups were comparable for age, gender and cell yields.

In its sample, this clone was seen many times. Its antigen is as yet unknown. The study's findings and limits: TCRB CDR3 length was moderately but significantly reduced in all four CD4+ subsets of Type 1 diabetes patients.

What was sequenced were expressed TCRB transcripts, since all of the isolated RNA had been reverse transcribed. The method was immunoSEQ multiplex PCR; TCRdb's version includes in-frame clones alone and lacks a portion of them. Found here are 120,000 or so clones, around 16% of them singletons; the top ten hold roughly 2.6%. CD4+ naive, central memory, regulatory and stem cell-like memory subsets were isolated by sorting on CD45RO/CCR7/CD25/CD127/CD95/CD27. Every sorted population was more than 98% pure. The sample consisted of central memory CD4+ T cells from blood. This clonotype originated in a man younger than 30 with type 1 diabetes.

CDR3: CASSFWSGELFF. The CDR3 nucleotides read TGTGCCAGCAGTTTTTGGTCCGGGGAGCTGTTTTTT. The chain links TRBV27 to TRBJ2-2; D unclear. The V end was cut by 3 bases, the J end by 6 bases, with 5 bases between. CDR1 is MNHEY, CDR2 SMNVEV, per germline (reference sequence). The CDR3 contains 12 residues.